The rows below give T cell receptor beta chains drawn from one sample of a study of blood T cell repertoires in COVID-19. Sequencing used immunoSEQ multiplex PCR; TCRdb keeps in-frame clones, though not all of them. The table has around 310,000 clones, about 88% seen once. The sample was peripheral blood. The receptors were sampled from an older woman with acute or convalescent COVID-19. The CDR3 runs from the conserved cysteine through the conserved F or W. Fields, in order: V gene, clone size, J gene, D gene, CDR3 protein, CDR3 DNA. A D gene is named only where the DNA matches it firmly. Rows may omit the clone size; those that give it use once, few, many or a size class.

>TRBV4-2|.|TRBJ1-2|.
CASSQDLTGNYGYTF
TGTGCCAGCAGCCAAGATCTAACAGGGAACTATGGCTACACCTTC
>TRBV24-1|.|TRBJ2-2|.
CATSAVSGGHTGELFF
TGTGCCACCAGTGCCGTTAGCGGAGGACACACCGGGGAGCTGTTTTTT
>TRBV7-2|.|TRBJ1-2|TRBD1
CASSPRGQEGYGYTF
TGTGCCAGCAGCCCTCGAGGACAGGAAGGCTATGGCTACACCTTC
>TRBV20-1|once|TRBJ2-1|TRBD2
CSASPSGKRGSYNEQFF
TGCAGTGCTAGTCCTAGCGGGAAGAGGGGCTCCTACAATGAGCAGTTCTTC
>TRBV9|.|TRBJ2-5|.
CASSGTGGAETQYF
TGTGCCAGCAGCGGCACAGGGGGGGCAGAGACCCAGTACTTC
>TRBV27|once|TRBJ2-2|TRBD1
CASSSGTANTGELFF
TGTGCCAGCAGTTCCGGGACAGCGAACACCGGGGAGCTGTTTTTT
>TRBV28|.|TRBJ1-3|.
CASSFDPPGNTIYF
TGTGCCAGCAGTTTTGACCCCCCAGGCAACACCATATATTTT
>TRBV25-1|.|TRBJ2-5|TRBD2
CASSDRARVAGMETQYF
TGTGCCAGCAGTGATCGGGCGCGGGTAGCGGGAATGGAGACCCAGTACTTC
>TRBV6-4|.|TRBJ2-3|.
CASSDANRDRAPQYF
TGTGCCAGCAGTGACGCTAACCGAGACAGAGCTCCACAGTATTTT
>TRBV25-1|.|TRBJ2-4|TRBD2
CASSPGLANIQYF
TGTGCCAGCAGTCCGGGACTAGCAAACATTCAGTACTTC
>TRBV5-5|.|TRBJ2-7|.
CASSLITGYTYEQYF
TGTGCCAGCAGCTTGATAACAGGGTACACCTACGAGCAGTACTTC
>TRBV5-1|.|TRBJ2-7|TRBD1
CASSSGTALSSYEQYF
TGCGCCAGCAGCTCCGGGACAGCTTTAAGCTCCTACGAGCAGTACTTC
>TRBV4-2|.|TRBJ2-1|.
CASSLTGHFSSYNEQFF
TGTGCCAGCAGCCTCACAGGCCATTTCAGCTCCTACAATGAGCAGTTCTTC
>TRBV19|.|TRBJ1-5|.
CASNLLGGPRPQHF
TGTGCCAGTAACTTACTAGGGGGTCCTCGGCCCCAGCATTTT
>TRBV2|.|TRBJ2-7|.
CASSDYGNSYEQYF
TGTGCCAGCAGTGATTACGGTAACTCCTACGAGCAGTACTTC
>TRBV7-3|.|TRBJ2-1|.
CASSSVGASSYEQFF
TGTGCCAGCAGTTCTGTTGGAGCTAGCAGTTATGAGCAGTTCTTC